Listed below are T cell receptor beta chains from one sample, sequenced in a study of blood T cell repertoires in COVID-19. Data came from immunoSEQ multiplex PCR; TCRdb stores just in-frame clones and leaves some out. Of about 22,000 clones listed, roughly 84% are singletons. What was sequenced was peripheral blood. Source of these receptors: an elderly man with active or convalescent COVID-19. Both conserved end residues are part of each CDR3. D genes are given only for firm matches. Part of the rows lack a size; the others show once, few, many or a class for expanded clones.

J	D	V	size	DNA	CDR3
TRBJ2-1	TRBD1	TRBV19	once	TGTGCCAGTAGTCCGACAGGGGGGATTACCTACAATGAGCAGTTCTTC	CASSPTGGITYNEQFF
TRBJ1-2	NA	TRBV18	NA	TGTGCCAGCTCAACCTACAGGGATCTCGATGGCTACACCTTC	CASSTYRDLDGYTF
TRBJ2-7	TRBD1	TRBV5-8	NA	TGTGCCAGCAGCAGGGACAGGGGGCTCGGCTCCTACGAGCAGTACTTC	CASSRDRGLGSYEQYF
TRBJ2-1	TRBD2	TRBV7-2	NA	TGTGCCAGCAGCCGTTCAGCGGGGGGGTTTGGTGAGCAGTTCTTC	CASSRSAGGFGEQFF
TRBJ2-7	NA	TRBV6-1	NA	TGTGCCAGCAGGGAGGGTGCCTACGAGCAGTACTTC	CASREGAYEQYF
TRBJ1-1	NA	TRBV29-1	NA	TGCAGCGCACAGGACACTGAAGCTTTCTTT	CSAQDTEAFF
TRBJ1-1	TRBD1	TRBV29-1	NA	TGCAGCGTTGACACGGGACAGGGGGCGCGGGTTACTGAAGCTTTCTTT	CSVDTGQGARVTEAFF
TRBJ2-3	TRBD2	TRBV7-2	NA	TGTGCCAGCAGCTCGGGACTAGCTATTTGGCAACCGCAGTATTTT	CASSSGLAIWQPQYF
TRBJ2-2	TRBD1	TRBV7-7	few	TGTGCTAGCAGCCCAGGGGGAATCGGGGAGCTGTTTTTT	CASSPGGIGELFF
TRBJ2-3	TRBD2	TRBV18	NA	TGTGCCAGCTCACCGGATGGACTAGCGGGCACAGATACGCAGTATTTT	CASSPDGLAGTDTQYF
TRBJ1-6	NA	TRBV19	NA	TGTGCCAGTAGTGAGGTTAGCTCCTATAATTCACCCCTCCACTTT	CASSEVSSYNSPLHF
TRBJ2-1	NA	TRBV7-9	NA	TGTGCCAGCAGCTTAGCCCGCTCCTACAATGAGCAGTTCTTC	CASSLARSYNEQFF
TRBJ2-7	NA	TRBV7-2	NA	TGTGCCAGCAGCTTAGCTCAAACAGCCTCCTACGAGCAGTACTTC	CASSLAQTASYEQYF
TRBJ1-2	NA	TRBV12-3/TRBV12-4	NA	TGTGCCAGCAGCCCAAGCCTCTCGGATGGCTACACCTTC	CASSPSLSDGYTF
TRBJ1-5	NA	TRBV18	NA	TGTGCCAGCTCACCTGGACAGATCATTGGTCAGCCCCAGCATTTT	CASSPGQIIGQPQHF
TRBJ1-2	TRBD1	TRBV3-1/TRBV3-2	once	TGTGCCAGCAGCCAGGGGACAGTCTATGGCTACACCTTC	CASSQGTVYGYTF
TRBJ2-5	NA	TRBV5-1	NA	TGCGCCAGCAGCTTCGACGTACAGGGACAAGAGACCCAGTACTTC	CASSFDVQGQETQYF
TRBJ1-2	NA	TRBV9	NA	TGTGCCAGCAGCGTAGAAGGGAGGGACTATGGCTACACCTTC	CASSVEGRDYGYTF
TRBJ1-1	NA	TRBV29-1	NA	TGCAGCGTTGAAGGGGCGGGTGGAACTGAAGCTTTCTTT	CSVEGAGGTEAFF
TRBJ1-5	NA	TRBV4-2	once	TGTGCCAGCAGCCAGAATGGGGGGAATCAGCCCCAGCATTTT	CASSQNGGNQPQHF
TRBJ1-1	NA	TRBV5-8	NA	TGTGCCAGCAGCGGGCGACGAGAGAACACTGAAGCTTTCTTT	CASSGRRENTEAFF
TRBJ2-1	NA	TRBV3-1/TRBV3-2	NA	TGTGCCAGCAGCCAAGTGAGGCCCGGAACAGGGAGCTCCTACAATGAGCAGTTCTTC	CASSQVRPGTGSSYNEQFF
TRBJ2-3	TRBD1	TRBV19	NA	TGTGCCAGTAGTAAGGACAGGGGGGGGAGGACTAGCACAGATACGCAGTATTTT	CASSKDRGGRTSTDTQYF
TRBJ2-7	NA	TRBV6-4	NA	TGTGCCACCATGCTTGAGACAGGTTTAACTCGCTGGCCCTACGAGCAGTACTTC	CATMLETGLTRWPYEQYF
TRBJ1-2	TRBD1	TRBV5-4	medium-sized	TGTGCCAGCAGCGTGGGGTCAGGGGGCCTAAACTATGGCTACACCTTC	CASSVGSGGLNYGYTF
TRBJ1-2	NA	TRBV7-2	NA	TGTGCCAGCAGCTCCTCAACAGTCTCTAACTATGGCTACACCTTC	CASSSSTVSNYGYTF
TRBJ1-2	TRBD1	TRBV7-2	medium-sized	TGTGCCAGCAGCCCTCGACAGGGAGACTACACCTTC	CASSPRQGDYTF
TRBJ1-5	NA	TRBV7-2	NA	TGTGCCAGCAGCTCAGATGGCAATCAGCCCCAGCATTTT	CASSSDGNQPQHF
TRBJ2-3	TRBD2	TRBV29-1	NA	TGCAGCGTGGCGACTAGCGGGAGTGGAGATACGCAGTATTTT	CSVATSGSGDTQYF
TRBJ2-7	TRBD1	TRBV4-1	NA	TGCGCCAGCAGCCCCCAGCGACAGGGGGCCTCGGACGAGCAGTACTTC	CASSPQRQGASDEQYF
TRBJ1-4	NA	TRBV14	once	TGTGCCAGCAGCCGACAGTACGGGGGGACTAATGAAAAACTGTTTTTT	CASSRQYGGTNEKLFF
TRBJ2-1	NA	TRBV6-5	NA	TGTGCCAGCATTTACGGAGGGCCGTCCTACAATGAGCAGTTCTTC	CASIYGGPSYNEQFF